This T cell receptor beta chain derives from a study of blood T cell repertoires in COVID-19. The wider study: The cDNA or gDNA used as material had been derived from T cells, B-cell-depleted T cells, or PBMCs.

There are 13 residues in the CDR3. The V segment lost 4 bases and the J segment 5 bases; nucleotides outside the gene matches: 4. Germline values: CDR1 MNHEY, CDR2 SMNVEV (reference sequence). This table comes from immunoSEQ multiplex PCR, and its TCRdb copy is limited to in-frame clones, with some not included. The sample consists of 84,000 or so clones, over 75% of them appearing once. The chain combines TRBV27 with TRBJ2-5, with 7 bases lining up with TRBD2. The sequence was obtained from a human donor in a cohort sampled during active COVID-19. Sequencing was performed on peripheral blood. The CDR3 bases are TGTGCCAGCAGTTGGCGGGGGATGGAGACCCAGTACTTC. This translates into CASSWRGMETQYF.